Presented here are 18 T cell receptor beta chains from one specimen sequenced in a study of regulatory T cells in long-lasting Graves disease (dated by TCRdb to the early 2020s). In light of the paper, this sample's time point label describes: newly diagnosed GD, antithyroid drugs for less than 3 months. RNA was extracted from PBMCs in TRIzol for both TCR sequencing and RNA sequencing. Library preparation was by multiplex PCR. The reads were generated on an Illumina HiSeq 4000. To build TCR beta libraries, CDR3 regions were amplified by Arm-PCR using iRepertoire HTBI primers. TCRdb reanalyzed the raw reads on its own, using fastp at Q25 for trimming and MiXCR for clone calling, and kept in-frame beta chains. Entries that share a CDR3 protein sequence are merged under the most common genes and DNA. The sample contains around 250,000 distinct CDR3 sequences, under 20% of them found a single time. The leading ten clones occupy approximately 14% of the sample.

This sample was shared with a second study, whose subject was T cells in Graves' hyperthyroidism and ophthalmopathy.

Sample: peripheral blood mononuclear cells (PBMCs), taken at new diagnosis, from a patient treated with antithyroid drugs. These receptors were collected from a woman aged 25-40 years with Graves disease. Donor details come from another sample of the same person, matched by shared clones.

In its sample, this clonotype was seen many times. The chain couples TRBV15 to TRBJ1-1, with no clear D. Germline loops: CDR1 LNHNV, CDR2 YYDKDF (reference sequence). CDR3 length: 13 amino acids. Trimming shortened V by 3 bases and J by 6 bases, and 11 bases separated the two germline ends. This CDR3 is CATSRVTRAEAFF. The CDR3 bases are TGTGCCACCAGCAGGGTTACGAGGGCTGAAGCTTTCTTT.

This clonotype was counted ten times or more. A junction end diverges from the germline sequence, so it may reflect a read error. V usage is TRBV18 and J usage is TRBJ2-5; D possibly uses TRBD1 or TRBD2 (5 bases each). The CDR3 consists of 13 residues. Germline-derived CDR1 and CDR2 are KGHSH and LQKENI. In DNA, the CDR3 is TGTGCCAGCTCACCACGAACCATGGGGGTCTTGGACTTC. Translated: CASSPRTMGVLDF. Filled out from reference TRBV18 and TRBJ2-5, the complete variable domain reads NAGVMQNPRHLVRRRGQEARLRCSPMKGHSHVYWYRQLPEEGLKFMVYLQKENIIDESGMPKERFSAEFPKEGPSILRIQQVVRGDSAAYFCASSPRTMGVLDFGPGTRLLVL.

This clonotype appeared many times. The CDR3 DNA follows: TGTGCCACCAGCGGACTTCCTGGGGGGACCCAGTACTTC. It encodes CATSGLPGGTQYF. This chain joins TRBV24-1 and TRBJ2-5, with D perhaps matching TRBD1 or TRBD2 (5 bases each). Germline lookup yields CDR1 KGHDR and CDR2 SFDVKD. This CDR3 spans 13 amino acids. The V end lost 7 bases, the J end lost 7 bases, and 15 bases lay between the germline ends.

This clonotype has a count of ten or more. The J gene is TRBJ2-7, the V gene TRBV11-2, with 7 bases matching TRBD2. Trimming took 5 bases from V and 1 from J; bases not matched to a gene: 8. This CDR3 comprises 15 residues. Germline values: CDR1 SGHAT, CDR2 FQNNGV. The CDR3: CASSLGGGTSYEQYF. The CDR3 DNA reads as TGTGCCAGCAGCCTTGGCGGGGGAACTTCCTACGAGCAGTACTTC. Complete variable domain (other parts from reference TRBV11-2 and TRBJ2-7): EAGVAQSPRYKIIEKRQSVAFWCNPISGHATLYWYQQILGQGPKLLIQFQNNGVVDDSQLPKDRFSAERLKGVDSTLKIQPAKLEDSAVYLCASSLGGGTSYEQYFGPGTRLTVT.

Ten or more counts support this clonotype. The J gene is TRBJ2-3, the V gene TRBV3-1, with a weak D call TRBD2 (5 bases). Germline V lookup: CDR1 LGHDT, CDR2 YNNKEL (reference sequence). Trimming cost V 0 bases and J 2 bases, with 9 bases left between them. The CDR3 consists of 15 residues. The CDR3 DNA sequence: TGTGCCAGCAGCCAAGATATAGACTACACAGATACGCAGTATTTT. Translating gives CASSQDIDYTDTQYF.

This clonotype occurred many times. This rearrangement joins TRBV20-1 to TRBJ2-7; 11 nucleotides line up with TRBD2. This CDR3 region has 14 residues. With 6 bases clipped from V and 1 base from J, the junction kept 5 bases outside the gene matches. CDR1 is DFQATT and CDR2 is SNEGSKA in the germline V gene (reference sequence). The chain's CDR3 is CSAVRLAGSYEQYF. In DNA form, the CDR3 reads TGCAGTGCGGTGAGACTAGCGGGGTCCTACGAGCAGTACTTC.

This clonotype occurred many times. V and J are TRBV7-2 and TRBJ1-6; TRBD1 might be the D (6 bases). Per germline, CDR1 SGHTA and CDR2 FQGNSA. CDR3 length equals 14 residues. Trimming left V 5 bases short and J 10 bases short, with 15 bases between. The CDR3, as DNA: TGTGCCAGCAGCCTCCAGGGGTTAGCATCACCCCTCCACTTT. Encoded protein: CASSLQGLASPLHF.

The chain carries TRBV6-2 or TRBV6-3 and TRBJ2-5, with 7 bases aligning to TRBD1. Germline values: CDR1 MNHEY, CDR2 SVGEGT. V dropped 5 bases and J dropped 4; count of bases not matched to a gene: 7. The CDR3 length is 14 residues. The CDR3 DNA sequence: TGTGCCAGCAGTACCTTGGGACAGTTAGAGACCCAGTACTTC. It encodes CASSTLGQLETQYF.

This clonotype was seen a few times. The chain couples TRBV14 to TRBJ1-3; D gene uncertain. Trimming shortened V by 7 bases and J by 4 bases, and 20 bases separated the two germline ends. CDR3 size: 16 residues. CDR1 and CDR2 (germline): SGHDN, FVKESK. DNA for the CDR3: TGTGCCAGCACCACCAAGTATCCAAGTTCCGGAAACACCATATATTTT. Translating it yields CASTTKYPSSGNTIYF. Full variable domain (rest looked up from reference TRBV14 and TRBJ1-3): EAGVTQFPSHSVIEKGQTVTLRCDPISGHDNLYWYRRVMGKEIKFLLHFVKESKQDESGMPNNRFLAERTGGTYSTLKVQPAELEDSGVYFCASTTKYPSSGNTIYFGEGSWLTVV.

The V and J genes are TRBV7-2 and TRBJ2-7; D is perhaps TRBD1 or TRBD2 (5 bases each). Germline V gene lookup returns CDR1 SGHTA and CDR2 FQGNSA. With 4 bases removed from V and 3 bases from J, the gap between germline ends came to 16 bases. CDR3 length equals 15 residues. The CDR3 nucleotides read TGTGCCAGCAGCTACACCGGGACGCGTCACTACGAGCAGTACTTC. Translating gives CASSYTGTRHYEQYF.

This clonotype was detected many times. The CDR3 DNA follows: TGTGCCAGTAGTACACCGCAGGTTCTCAATCAGCCCCAGCATTTT. Amino acid sequence: CASSTPQVLNQPQHF. The chain uses TRBV19 and TRBJ1-5; D unresolved. Germline CDR1 and CDR2: LNHDA and SQIVND (reference sequence). Trimming took off 4 bases at V and 3 bases at J, with 13 bases between the two ends. The CDR3 extends over 15 amino acids.

The V and J genes are TRBV6-2 or TRBV6-3 and TRBJ1-5, with 7 nucleotides matching TRBD1. CDR3 length: 19 residues. CDR1 is MNHEY and CDR2 is SVGEGT in the germline V gene. The junction had 11 bases not matched to a gene; V was cut back by 0 bases and J by 0 bases. CDR3 region: CASSYSVRDSHYSNQPQHF. CDR3 DNA: TGTGCCAGCAGTTACTCTGTTCGGGACAGCCATTATAGCAATCAGCCCCAGCATTTT.

The chain is built from TRBV29-1 and TRBJ2-1, with D uncertain. The CDR3 is made up of 12 amino acids. V gave up 2 bases and J gave up 1 base, with 3 bases separating them. The germline CDR1 and CDR2 sequences are SQVTM and ANQGSEA. CDR3 DNA sequence: TGCAGCGTTGAAAATTCCTACAATGAGCAGTTCTTC. Translated, it gives CSVENSYNEQFF.

Ten or more counts support this clonotype. The CDR3, as DNA: TGCAGCGTTGGGGGGCCCCATCCAGGTAATGAGCAGTTCTTC. It encodes CSVGGPHPGNEQFF. The gene calls are TRBV29-1 and TRBJ2-1; a possible D gene is TRBD1 (6 bases). The V end was cut by 4 bases, the J end by 7 bases, with 17 bases between. Germline assignment: CDR1 SQVTM and CDR2 ANQGSEA. The CDR3 loop spans 14 amino acids.

This clonotype showed up many times. The J gene is TRBJ1-2, the V gene TRBV5-5; D ambiguous. The germline V and J ends were trimmed by 1 base and 2 bases, with 9 bases remaining between them. CDR3 length: 14 amino acids. In germline, CDR1 is SGHKS, CDR2 YYEKEE (reference sequence). The CDR3 bases are TGTGCCAGCAGCTTGCCCCGGGAGAACTATGGCTACACCTTC. Its protein is CASSLPRENYGYTF.

A remark on this clonotype: A far larger clone differs by one base, so this is likely a read error. The chain links TRBV7-8 to TRBJ2-5, with 8 nucleotides matching TRBD1. This CDR3 has 15 residues. Trimming cost V 4 bases and J 3 bases; bases outside gene matches: 7. CDR1 is SGHVS, CDR2 FQNEAQ, per germline. This CDR3 is CASSWTGQYKETQYF. The CDR3 DNA reads TGTGCCAGCAGCTGGACAGGGCAATACAAAGAGACCCAGTACTTC.

V is TRBV9 and J is TRBJ2-2; 9 bases are shared with TRBD2. The germline V gene has CDR1 SGDLS and CDR2 YYNGEE. The CDR3 contains 17 residues. J gave up 1 base and V 4 bases, and 8 bases lay outside the gene matches. The CDR3 spells CASSNRAGGGNTGELFF. The CDR3 DNA is TGTGCCAGCAGCAATCGAGCGGGGGGCGGGAACACCGGGGAGCTGTTTTTT.

The chain employs TRBV5-6 and TRBJ1-2; no definite D call. This CDR3 is built from 14 residues. Trimming pared 2 bases from V and 4 bases from J, leaving 12 bases between. The germline CDR1 and CDR2 sequences are SGHDT and YYEEEE. CDR3 residues: CASSFRLIRYGYTF. The CDR3 nucleotides are TGTGCCAGCAGCTTCCGACTGATCCGCTATGGCTACACCTTC.